The 9 T cell receptor beta chains given below trace back to one sample, sequenced in a study of T cell repertoires in cytomegalovirus infection (dated by TCRdb to the late 2010s). This specimen's treatment or condition label, per the study, means: in vitro stimulation with specific CMV peptide epitopes to enrich CMV-specific T cells. TCRdb records Illumina HiSeq 1500 as the sequencer. TCRdb trimmed the raw reads at Q25, called clones with MiXCR and kept productive beta chains. Duplicate CDR3 protein sequences are folded into a single record with the most common DNA and genes. Across this sample there are around 750,000 distinct CDR3 sequences, with approximately 30% seen only once. The ten largest clones add up to under 15% of the sample. Their cognate antigens are unknown. The material was cultured CD8+ T cells from PBMCs, obtained from culture after CMV antigen stimulation. Every receptor here comes from a human donor in good health (CMV status not recorded). Some clones in this sample may be carry-over from other donors' samples.

V usage is TRBV27 and J usage is TRBJ1-3, with D tentatively TRBD1 (6 bases). Per germline, CDR1 MNHEY and CDR2 SMNVEV (reference sequence). Trimming left V 2 bases short and J 1 base short, with 12 bases between. This CDR3 comprises 16 residues. The CDR3, as DNA: TGTGCCAGCAGTTTAGCGCAGGGGTTTTCTGGAAACACCATATATTTT. Amino acid sequence: CASSLAQGFSGNTIYF.

Ten or more counts support this clonotype. The rearrangement links TRBV6-2 or TRBV6-3 to TRBJ2-1; 10 positions agree with TRBD2. V dropped 5 bases and J dropped 0; count of bases not matched to a gene: 4. There are 16 residues in the CDR3. Germline loops: CDR1 MNHEY, CDR2 SVGEGT. The CDR3 here is CASSGLAGDSYNEQFF. The CDR3 DNA reads as TGTGCCAGCAGTGGCCTAGCGGGGGACTCCTACAATGAGCAGTTCTTC.

This sequence joins TRBV5-3 and TRBJ2-2; 7 bases map to TRBD1. TRBV5-3 counts as an open reading frame of uncertain function. V shed 8 bases and J 4 bases; nucleotides not matched to a gene: 11. The CDR3 runs 15 residues. The CDR3 DNA reads as TGTGCCAGCAGCAACCGGGACAGCGGCACCGGGGAGCTGTTTTTT. Its translation: CASSNRDSGTGELFF.

This clonotype was observed many times. The chain joins TRBV7-2 to TRBJ2-4, with D tentatively TRBD1 (5 bases). The CDR3 spans 17 residues. The germline V gene has CDR1 SGHTA and CDR2 FQGNSA. V was cut by 3 bases and J by 0 bases, with 15 bases left in between. The CDR3 is CASSFGPRDLAKNIQYF. The CDR3 DNA reads TGTGCCAGCAGCTTCGGGCCCAGGGATTTAGCCAAAAACATTCAGTACTTC.

The J gene is TRBJ1-2, the V gene TRBV7-3; TRBD1 is a possible D gene (5 bases). Trimming stripped 5 bases from V and 1 base from J, with 14 bases between. The CDR3 is 15 amino acids. Germline CDR1 and CDR2: SGHTA and FQGTGA. CDR3 bases: TGTGCCAGCAGCGGACTAACAGGATTTAACTATGGCTACACCTTC. Its translation: CASSGLTGFNYGYTF.

This clonotype has a count of ten or more. The chain combines TRBV7-8 with TRBJ1-2; TRBD1 is a possible D gene (6 bases). V was cut by 4 bases and J by 6 bases, with 9 bases left in between. Germline V gene data show CDR1 as SGHVS and CDR2 as FQNEAQ. This CDR3 comprises 12 residues. CDR3 in amino acids: CASSSAGDGYTF. DNA for the CDR3: TGTGCCAGCAGCTCGGCAGGGGATGGCTACACCTTC.

To note about this clonotype: Mismatch with germline at one junction end may stem from a read error. V gene TRBV12-3 or TRBV12-4 combines with J gene TRBJ2-3; D unresolved. The CDR3 runs 11 residues. In nucleotides, the CDR3 is TGTGCCAGCACCTCAGAGCAGACGCGGTATTTT. The encoded protein is CASTSEQTRYF.

This clonotype was picked up many times. This chain joins TRBV7-9 and TRBJ1-2; possibly TRBD1 for D (5 bases). V lost 2 bases and J lost 6, with 16 bases in between. This CDR3 is 15 amino acids long. Germline V lookup: CDR1 SEHNR, CDR2 FQNEAQ (reference sequence). CDR3 nucleotides: TGTGCCAGCAGCTTAAGTGGCCAGGGAGGTCATGGCTACACCTTC. Residues: CASSLSGQGGHGYTF. Complete variable domain (other parts from reference TRBV7-9 and TRBJ1-2): DTGVSQNPRHKITKRGQNVTFRCDPISEHNRLYWYRQTLGQGPEFLTYFQNEAQLEKSRLLSDRFSAERPKGSFSTLEIQRTEQGDSAMYLCASSLSGQGGHGYTFGSGTRLTVV.

The chain carries TRBV6-2 or TRBV6-3 and TRBJ2-7; TRBD2 matches at 8 bases. CDR3 length: 15 amino acids. Germline V lookup: CDR1 MNHEY, CDR2 SVGEGT. Unmatched junction bases numbered 5, after V lost 0 bases and J lost 4 bases. DNA of the CDR3: TGTGCCAGCAGTTACTCGCGGGGGGCCGGGTACGAGCAGTACGTC. As protein: CASSYSRGAGYEQYV.